This T cell receptor (beta chain) originates from a study of blood T cell repertoires in COVID-19. The study drew participants aged about 18 to 89 years from roughly 25 US areas. Cohorts were assigned according to the clinical history that participants reported. The table came from immunoSEQ multiplex PCR; TCRdb's copy has only in-frame clones and leaves some out. The data contain 200,000 to 250,000 clones, around 83% of them seen just once; the ten biggest clones take up about 1.3%. Germline CDR1 and CDR2: SGDLS and YYNGEE. The CDR3 runs to 15 residues. Unmatched junction bases numbered 7, after V lost 4 bases and J lost 4 bases.

This chain links TRBV9 with TRBJ2-1, with TRBD2 identical over 8 bases. The sequencing sample was made of PBMCs or T cells enriched from blood (not recorded which). The sequence came from a woman aged 40 to 50 with acute COVID-19. CDR3 coding DNA: TGTGCCAGCAGCTCGAGGACTAGCTCGTACAATGAGCAGTTCTTC. This encodes CASSSRTSSYNEQFF. Based on the CDR3 plus reference TRBV9 and TRBJ2-1, the full variable domain is DSGVTQTPKHLITATGQRVTLRCSPRSGDLSVYWYQQSLDQGLQFLIQYYNGEERAKGNILERFSAQQFPDLHSELNLSSLELGDSALYFCASSSRTSSYNEQFFGPGTRLTVL.